Each of the 26 T cell receptor beta chains below was sequenced from the same sample in a study of T cells after yellow fever vaccination. TCRdb re-derived calls from the 5' RACE reads in MiXCR, one entry per CDR3 protein. Among 95,000 to 100,000 distinct CDR3 sequences listed, less than 6% were seen once. The sequenced sample was CD8+ T cells sorted from PBMCs, obtained 10 days after the yellow fever booster vaccination. The receptors shown here come from a young man who received the YFV17D yellow fever vaccine.

The CDR3 DNA reads TGTGCCAGCAGCTTAAGTCCCCCGAATGAGCAGTTCTTC. Translating it yields CASSLSPPNEQFF. The gene calls are TRBV7-6 and TRBJ2-1; no definite D call. CDR1 is SGHVS, CDR2 FNYEAQ, per germline. The germline V and J ends were trimmed by 2 bases and 7 bases, with 9 bases remaining between them. The CDR3 contains 13 residues.

This clonotype was seen only a few times. V gene TRBV20-1 combines with J gene TRBJ1-2; 7 bases match TRBD1. There are 15 residues in the CDR3. Germline CDR1 is DFQATT and CDR2 is SNEGSKA (reference sequence). The V gene end was trimmed by 6 bases and the J gene end by 0 bases; junction bases not matched to a gene: 10. The CDR3 nucleotides read TGCAGTGCCCTAGACAGGGAGGGGGCTAACTATGGCTACACCTTC. It translates to CSALDREGANYGYTF.

This clonotype was seen many times. The V gene is TRBV20-1, the J gene TRBJ2-5; 7 bases match TRBD2. The CDR3 has 14 residues. Germline assignment: CDR1 DFQATT and CDR2 SNEGSKA (reference sequence). V was clipped by 0 bases and J by 5 bases; unmatched bases: 6. The CDR3 protein is CSARDGGEGETQYF. For the CDR3, the DNA is TGCAGTGCTAGAGATGGGGGGGAGGGGGAGACCCAGTACTTC.

Ten or more counts support this clonotype. The V gene is TRBV20-1, the J gene TRBJ1-1; TRBD1 might be the D (5 bases). V dropped 0 bases and J dropped 9 bases, with 11 bases sitting between them. CDR3 size: 12 residues. Germline V CDR1 and CDR2: DFQATT, SNEGSKA (reference sequence). The CDR3 loop is CSARDTGVKAFF. The CDR3 DNA reads as TGCAGTGCTAGAGATACAGGCGTTAAAGCTTTCTTT.

This clonotype was found a few times. The rearrangement joins TRBV11-2 to TRBJ1-1; D may be TRBD1 (5 bases). V dropped 5 bases and J dropped 6 bases, with 16 bases sitting between them. This CDR3 is 14 amino acids long. Germline CDR1 SGHAT, CDR2 FQNNGV. The CDR3 nucleotides read TGTGCCAGCAGCCCTGGGACTGCGAATCCTGAAGCTTTCTTT. Translation gives CASSPGTANPEAFF.

Regarding this clonotype: This may come from a read error, since a much larger clone is one base off. This chain connects TRBV29-1 to TRBJ2-4, with 7 bases matching TRBD1. Judging by the DNA end, TRBJ2-1 fits better; the J call may be wrong. This CDR3 has 12 residues. Germline V gives CDR1 SQVTM, CDR2 ANQGSEA. The CDR3 region is CSAQGTQNIQFF. DNA for the CDR3: TGCAGCGCACAGGGGACCCAAAACATTCAGTTCTTC.

The genes are TRBV7-9 and TRBJ1-6; possible D gene TRBD1, 6 bases. Germline V CDR1 and CDR2: SEHNR, FQNEAQ (reference sequence). The CDR3 has 16 residues. V was cut by 5 bases and J by 9 bases, with 20 bases left in between. The CDR3 reads CASSPEGGADGSPLHF. The DNA for the CDR3 is TGTGCCAGCAGCCCAGAGGGGGGGGCCGACGGTTCACCCCTCCACTTT.

V is TRBV6-6 and J is TRBJ1-5, with D hard to call. This CDR3 comprises 14 residues. Germline assignment: CDR1 MNHNY and CDR2 SVGAGI (reference sequence). Trimming took off 7 bases at V and 5 bases at J, with 15 bases between the two ends. This CDR3 is CASIVRGGDQPQHF. For the CDR3, the DNA is TGTGCCAGCATTGTTCGCGGTGGCGATCAGCCCCAGCATTTT.

This clonotype was counted between two and nine times. This chain links TRBV18 with TRBJ2-3; D gene ambiguous. This CDR3 has 13 amino acids. Trimming removed 6 bases at V and 3 bases at J, with 10 bases between. CDR1 is KGHSH and CDR2 is LQKENI in the germline V gene. The CDR3 loop is CASSGKTTDTQYF. As DNA, the CDR3 is TGTGCCAGCTCGGGTAAGACGACAGATACGCAGTATTTT.

This clonotype was observed a few times. V and J are TRBV18 and TRBJ1-1, with no clear D. The CDR3 length is 17 residues. Germline V gene data show CDR1 as KGHSH and CDR2 as LQKENI. Trimming removed 2 bases from V and 0 bases from J, with 16 bases in between. The CDR3 here is CASSPFPLGEVNTEAFF. DNA of the CDR3: TGTGCCAGCTCACCATTCCCCCTGGGAGAGGTGAACACTGAAGCTTTCTTT.

The chain is built from TRBV10-1 and TRBJ1-1, with 9 bases fitting TRBD1. Germline values: CDR1 WNHNN, CDR2 SYGVQD (reference sequence). The V segment lost 6 bases and the J segment 6 bases; nucleotides outside the gene matches: 23. The CDR3 is made up of 19 amino acids. This chain's CDR3 is CASRTNPPINRGQQSEAFF. The DNA of the CDR3 is TGCGCCAGCAGGACGAACCCCCCAATCAACAGGGGGCAGCAATCTGAAGCTTTCTTT.

This clonotype was seen only a few times. This sequence joins TRBV4-3 and TRBJ2-1, with 7 bases that match TRBD1. Germline CDR1 LGHNA, CDR2 YSLEER. The CDR3 consists of 15 residues. The J segment lost 2 bases and the V segment lost 6 bases, leaving 7 bases of the junction unmatched. The CDR3 sequence is CASSPGTAPYNEQFF. The CDR3 region has the DNA TGCGCCAGCAGTCCCGGGACAGCCCCCTACAATGAGCAGTTCTTC.

The chain couples TRBV6-5 to TRBJ2-1; D tentatively reads TRBD1 or TRBD2 (6 bases each). There are 15 residues in the CDR3. Germline loops: CDR1 MNHEY, CDR2 SVGAGI. Trimming removed 2 bases at V and 8 bases at J, with 16 bases between. The CDR3 here is CASSYGRGRVDEQFF. CDR3 sequence (DNA): TGTGCCAGCAGTTACGGCCGGGGGCGCGTCGATGAGCAGTTCTTC.

The chain joins TRBV2 to TRBJ2-7, with D possibly matching TRBD1 (5 bases). V gave up 7 bases and J gave up 4 bases, with 17 bases separating them. The CDR3 sequence is 14 residues long. From germline, CDR1 is SNHLY and CDR2 FYNNEI. DNA for the CDR3: TGTGCCAGCATCCCCGGAGAAGGGGTTTACGAGCAGTACTTC. It codes for CASIPGEGVYEQYF.

This clonotype was observed at least ten times. The rearrangement uses TRBV5-1 and TRBJ1-2, with TRBD1 matching 8 bases. The V and J ends lost 3 bases and 4 bases, in that order; junction bases with no gene match: 11. CDR3 length equals 16 residues. The germline V gene encodes CDR1 SGHRS and CDR2 YFSETQ. The CDR3 here is CASSWTGSGSIYGYTF. The CDR3 nucleotides read TGCGCCAGCAGCTGGACAGGGTCGGGGTCTATCTATGGCTACACCTTC.

This clonotype was recorded many times. The chain recombines TRBV20-1 with TRBJ1-2; D is unclear. With 6 bases removed from V and 4 bases from J, the gap between germline ends came to 15 bases. CDR3 length: 13 amino acids. The V gene's germline CDR1 is DFQATT and CDR2 SNEGSKA (reference sequence). The DNA of the CDR3 is TGCAGTGCCCTAGACATATGGGCCTATGGCTACACCTTC. Amino acids: CSALDIWAYGYTF.

The V call is TRBV3-1, the J call TRBJ2-7, with TRBD1 identical over 7 bases. The V gene's germline CDR1 is LGHDT and CDR2 YNNKEL (reference sequence). V lost 5 bases, J lost 4 bases, and 5 bases stayed unmatched. The CDR3 length is 13 residues. The CDR3 DNA is TGTGCCAGCAGCTGGGACAGTCCTTACGAGCAGTACTTC. It is translated as CASSWDSPYEQYF.

The gene calls are TRBV19 and TRBJ1-5; 7 bases are shared with TRBD1. Germline V lookup: CDR1 LNHDA, CDR2 SQIVND (reference sequence). There are 16 residues in the CDR3. V lost 5 bases to trimming and J lost 4 bases; unmatched junction nucleotides: 11. In nucleotides, the CDR3 is TGTGCCAGTAGTCCAGGTGGGACAGCCATTAATCAGCCCCAGCATTTT. Protein sequence: CASSPGGTAINQPQHF.

The genes are TRBV7-8 and TRBJ1-1, with 8 bases aligning to TRBD1. Germline lookup yields CDR1 SGHVS and CDR2 FQNEAQ. The trim removed 6 bases at V and 1 base at J, leaving 7 bases unmatched. The CDR3 consists of 15 residues. The CDR3 DNA follows: TGTGCCAGCAGGGACCGACAGGGGCCGAACACTGAAGCTTTCTTT. Translated: CASRDRQGPNTEAFF.

Only a few counts were recorded for this clonotype. The chain carries TRBV6-5 and TRBJ2-2, with no clear D. Trimming removed 2 bases from V and 7 bases from J, with 17 bases in between. The CDR3 is made up of 16 amino acids. The germline gives CDR1 MNHEY, CDR2 SVGAGI. In DNA form, the CDR3 reads TGTGCCAGCAGTTACGGAGCCGGGTCCACGGGCGGGGAGCTGTTTTTT. It codes for CASSYGAGSTGGELFF.

This clonotype has more than one count but fewer than ten. The genes are TRBV7-9 and TRBJ2-6; perhaps TRBD2 as D (6 bases). V was pared by 6 bases and J by 18 bases, with 21 bases between. This CDR3 has 13 residues. CDR1 is SEHNR and CDR2 is FQNEAQ in the germline V gene (reference sequence). The CDR3 region has the DNA TGTGCCAGCAGTCTAGGCGGGGTCGAGATTTGGACTTTC. Protein: CASSLGGVEIWTF.

This chain links TRBV20-1 with TRBJ2-1, with D perhaps matching TRBD1 (6 bases). The CDR3 is 13 residues long. Looked up from germline, CDR1 is DFQATT and CDR2 is SNEGSKA (reference sequence). The V gene lost 3 bases and the J gene lost 10 bases, with 16 bases spanning the gap. CDR3: CSASLAGTSEQFF. The CDR3 DNA reads as TGCAGTGCTAGCCTAGCCGGGACATCGGAGCAGTTCTTC.

CDR3 region: CASSLRGQRNTGELFF. CDR3 nucleotides: TGTGCCAGCAGTTTACGTGGACAGAGGAACACCGGGGAGCTGTTTTTT. This rearrangement joins TRBV12-3 or TRBV12-4 to TRBJ2-2; tentative D call: TRBD1 (6 bases). The CDR3 has 16 amino acids. Trimming cost V 2 bases and J 1 base, with 11 bases left between them.

The chain uses TRBV6-6 and TRBJ1-6; TRBD1 aligns across 7 bases. This CDR3 has 14 residues. With V trimmed by 5 bases and J by 7 bases, 5 bases remained unmatched. Germline V gives CDR1 MNHNY, CDR2 SVGAGI (reference sequence). Written as DNA, the CDR3 is TGTGCCAGCAGTCCAGGGGGAGAAAATTCACCCCTCCACTTT. This translates into CASSPGGENSPLHF.

This clonotype was seen a few times. The genes are TRBV11-2 and TRBJ1-1; TRBD1 is a possible D gene (5 bases). The V end lost 1 base, the J end lost 8 bases, and 11 bases lay between the germline ends. The CDR3 has 13 amino acids. Looked up from germline, CDR1 is SGHAT and CDR2 is FQNNGV. Here the CDR3 DNA reads TGTGCCAGCAGCTTAGGGGTGGGGGTAGAAGCTTTCTTT. This gives the protein CASSLGVGVEAFF.

This rearrangement joins TRBV29-1 to TRBJ2-1, with D perhaps matching TRBD2 (6 bases). The length of the CDR3 is 15 residues. V lost 5 bases and J lost 8, with 22 bases in between. The germline V gene encodes CDR1 SQVTM and CDR2 ANQGSEA. The CDR3 loop is CSVTLAAVVGHEQFF. As DNA, the CDR3 is TGCAGCGTTACATTAGCGGCGGTTGTCGGGCATGAGCAGTTCTTC.